This TCR beta chain derives from a study of cytomegalovirus exposure and HLA in healthy donors. Points from the study as a whole: A reported reduction in N-insertions relative to the 666-donor mean was seen in an Asian-associated ancestry cluster in a later analysis.

About this clone: What it binds is not known.

The CDR3 is made up of 15 amino acids. With V trimmed by 1 base and J by 7 bases, 8 bases remained unmatched. From germline, CDR1 is SGHRS and CDR2 YFSETQ. The PCR had 60 Vbeta and 13 Jbeta primers. Method: immunoSEQ multiplex PCR; TCRdb's copy keeps in-frame clones and lacks some. The sample holds about 200,000 clones, 70% to 85% seen once. The sequenced material came from PBMCs. The receptor was derived from a boy aged 2 to 9 in good health and CMV-seronegative. The chain combines TRBV5-1 with TRBJ2-1; 7 bases align to TRBD2. CDR3 residues: CASSLQAHGRNEQFF. In nucleotides, the CDR3 is TGCGCCAGCAGCTTGCAGGCTCACGGGAGGAATGAGCAGTTCTTC.